One T cell receptor beta chain is described in this entry. Its matching antigen is unknown. The source of the sample is a study of cytomegalovirus exposure and HLA in healthy donors. As for the study in general: The 110 million or so unique TCR beta sequences, from 150 million to 200 million T cells, were found by an earlier analysis. Findings and limits, study-wide: Likely technical artifact: a cluster of highly shared sequence variants. With further analysis later on, most CMV-associated TCR beta chains appeared HLA-restricted. Analyses of presence/absence relied on an assumption of roughly uniform sequencing depth across donors.

PCR amplification relied on 60 Vbeta primers (plus 13 Jbeta primers). Using immunoSEQ multiplex PCR, the repertoire was profiled, and TCRdb retains in-frame clones only, with some absent. The repertoire holds 150,000 to 200,000 clones, with about 80% as singletons. Sequenced material: PBMCs. The TCR comes from a woman aged 40 to 50 in good health and CMV-seronegative.

The CDR3 region is CASSQDSTKALGSKAYNEQFF. CDR3 coding DNA: TGCGCCAGCAGCCAAGACTCGACCAAAGCTCTCGGGAGTAAGGCCTACAATGAGCAGTTCTTC. The chain is built from TRBV4-3 and TRBJ2-1, with a weak D call TRBD2 (6 bases). Germline values: CDR1 LGHNA, CDR2 YSLEER. The CDR3 has 21 residues. V was pared by 0 bases and J by 2 bases, with 26 bases between.